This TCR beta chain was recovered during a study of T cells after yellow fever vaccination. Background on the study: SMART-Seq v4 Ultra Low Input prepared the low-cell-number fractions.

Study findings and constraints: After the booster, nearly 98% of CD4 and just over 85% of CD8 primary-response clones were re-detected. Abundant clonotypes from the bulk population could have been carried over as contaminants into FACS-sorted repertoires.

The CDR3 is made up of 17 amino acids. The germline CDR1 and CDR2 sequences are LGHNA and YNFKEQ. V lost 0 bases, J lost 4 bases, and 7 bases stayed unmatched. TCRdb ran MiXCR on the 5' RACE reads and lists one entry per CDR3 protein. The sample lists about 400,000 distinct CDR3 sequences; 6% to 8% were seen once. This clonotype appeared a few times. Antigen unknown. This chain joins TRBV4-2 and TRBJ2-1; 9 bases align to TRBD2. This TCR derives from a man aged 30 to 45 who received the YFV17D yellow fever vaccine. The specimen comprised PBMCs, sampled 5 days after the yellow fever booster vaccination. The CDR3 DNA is TGTGCCAGCAGCCAAGATTTGGCGGGAGGGGGATACAATGAGCAGTTCTTC. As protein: CASSQDLAGGGYNEQFF.